One and the same sample provided the 7 T cell receptor beta chains below, sequenced in a study of identical twins' blood T cells. From the 5' RACE reads, TCRdb called clonotypes with MiXCR, one entry per CDR3 protein. This sample has 350,000 to 450,000 distinct CDR3 sequences, with over 25% found just once. Sequenced input: PBMCs. Every receptor here comes from a woman aged 18 to 50 in good health.

V and J are TRBV6-5 and TRBJ2-7; D is perhaps TRBD2 (6 bases). Trimming shortened V by 5 bases and J by 3 bases, and 17 bases separated the two germline ends. Germline V gene data show CDR1 as MNHEY and CDR2 as SVGAGI. This CDR3 has 15 amino acids. CDR3 bases: TGTGCCAGCAGTCTGATGGGGGGAAGATACTACGAGCAGTACTTC. This gives the protein CASSLMGGRYYEQYF.

V usage is TRBV7-6 and J usage is TRBJ2-3; tentatively, D is TRBD1 (5 bases). Per the germline V gene, CDR1 is SGHVS and CDR2 is FNYEAQ. The CDR3 has 14 residues. V was shortened by 7 bases and J by 3 bases, with 14 bases between the two germline ends. The CDR3 bases are TGTGCCAGCATCCCCACTGGGGCTACAGATACGCAGTATTTT. Its protein product is CASIPTGATDTQYF.

J is TRBJ1-3 and V is TRBV7-2; a possible D gene is TRBD1 (5 bases). From germline, CDR1 is SGHTA and CDR2 FQGNSA. The CDR3 covers 16 residues. The V end lost 2 bases, the J end lost 4 bases, and 15 bases lay between the germline ends. The CDR3 DNA reads TGTGCCAGCAGCTTATTAGGACACAGGTTCGGAAACACCATATATTTT. This translates into CASSLLGHRFGNTIYF.

The CDR3: CASSPQVRTEAFF. CDR3 DNA: TGTGCCAGCAGCCCGCAAGTAAGGACTGAAGCTTTCTTT. This chain uses TRBV14 with TRBJ1-1; D is ambiguous. The CDR3 is made up of 13 amino acids. V was clipped by 4 bases and J by 5 bases, with 11 bases between them. Germline CDR1 is SGHDN and CDR2 is FVKESK.

This chain connects TRBV20-1 to TRBJ1-5, with a tentative D call TRBD1 (5 bases). Germline-derived CDR1 and CDR2 are DFQATT and SNEGSKA (reference sequence). The CDR3 sequence is 13 residues long. V was clipped by 4 bases and J by 8 bases, with 15 bases between them. DNA for the CDR3: TGCAGTGCTAAGAGACAGCCCGGAGAGCCCCAGCATTTT. Translation gives CSAKRQPGEPQHF.

This clonotype was counted many times. This chain connects TRBV5-1 to TRBJ2-2, with 7 bases lining up with TRBD1. The CDR3 runs 16 residues. The J segment lost 2 bases and the V segment lost 0 bases, leaving 4 bases of the junction unmatched. From germline, CDR1 is SGHRS and CDR2 YFSETQ. CDR3 nucleotide sequence: TGCGCCAGCAGCTTGGTCCGGGACAGCAACACCGGGGAGCTGTTTTTT. Amino acid sequence: CASSLVRDSNTGELFF.

In this sample, this clonotype turned up a few times. This chain links TRBV6-5 with TRBJ2-7; TRBD2 agrees at 7 bases. The CDR3 runs 11 residues. V lost 8 bases and J lost 5; bases outside the gene matches: 3. Germline-derived CDR1 and CDR2 are MNHEY and SVGAGI. The CDR3 DNA reads TGTGCCAGCGGGGAGGGAGACGAGCAGTACTTC. Translation gives CASGEGDEQYF.